A selection of T cell receptor beta chains follows, all from one sample in a study of T cells in Graves' hyperthyroidism and ophthalmopathy. TCRdb passed the multiplex PCR reads through MiXCR, listing each CDR3 protein once. Of fewer than 400,000 distinct CDR3 sequences listed, 11% to 15% are singletons. Input material: blood. The receptors stem from a man aged 45-65 years with Graves' ophthalmopathy. Both conserved end residues are part of each CDR3. The D gene is left open where the match is weak. The listing skips clone size in some rows; elsewhere it reads once, few, many or a size class.

clone_size: many; d_call: TRBD2; j_call: TRBJ2-1; v_call: TRBV3-1; cdr3_nt: TGTGCCAGCAGCCAAGGATCGCCTAGCGGGAGTATTGGTTCCTACAATGAGCAGTTCTTC; cdr3_aa: CASSQGSPSGSIGSYNEQFF
clone_size: many; d_call: -; j_call: TRBJ1-2; v_call: TRBV3-1; cdr3_nt: TGTGCCACCCGGGGGGAGTATGGCTACACCTTC; cdr3_aa: CATRGEYGYTF
clone_size: many; d_call: -; j_call: TRBJ2-3; v_call: TRBV6-2/TRBV6-3; cdr3_nt: TGTGCCAGCAGTTACTCGGAGAAGACAACAGATACGCAGTATTTT; cdr3_aa: CASSYSEKTTDTQYF
clone_size: -; d_call: -; j_call: TRBJ2-3; v_call: TRBV9; cdr3_nt: TGTGCCAGCAGCCGAATGGGGGCAAGCACAGATACGCAGTATTTT; cdr3_aa: CASSRMGASTDTQYF
clone_size: many; d_call: TRBD1; j_call: TRBJ2-7; v_call: TRBV7-9; cdr3_nt: TGTGCCAGCAGCCCCAAGGGGGACAGGGGGGGCGAGCAGTACTTC; cdr3_aa: CASSPKGDRGGEQYF
clone_size: many; d_call: TRBD1; j_call: TRBJ1-5; v_call: TRBV28; cdr3_nt: TGTGCCAGCAGTCCTCTTCTAGGGGACAGGGGTTATAGCAATCAGCCCCAGCATTTT; cdr3_aa: CASSPLLGDRGYSNQPQHF
clone_size: -; d_call: -; j_call: TRBJ1-1; v_call: TRBV19; cdr3_nt: TGTGCCAGTAGTACTCCGGGCCCCGCCCGAGCTTTCTTT; cdr3_aa: CASSTPGPARAFF
clone_size: few; d_call: -; j_call: TRBJ2-5; v_call: TRBV12-3/TRBV12-4; cdr3_nt: TGTGCCAGCAGTTTTCTACAGCAAGAGACCCAGTACTTC; cdr3_aa: CASSFLQQETQYF
clone_size: many; d_call: TRBD2; j_call: TRBJ2-7; v_call: TRBV20-1; cdr3_nt: TGCAGTGCTAGGCTAGCAGCTAGCGGTCCCTACGAGCAGTACTTC; cdr3_aa: CSARLAASGPYEQYF
clone_size: few; d_call: -; j_call: TRBJ2-3; v_call: TRBV7-8; cdr3_nt: TGTGCCAGCAGAGTAGGCTCGTTAGGGGACCGGTTCTTCACAGATACGCAGTATTTT; cdr3_aa: CASRVGSLGDRFFTDTQYF
clone_size: -; d_call: -; j_call: TRBJ1-2; v_call: TRBV24-1; cdr3_nt: TGTGCCACCAGTGGCGGGACGCTTAACTATGGCTACACCTTC; cdr3_aa: CATSGGTLNYGYTF
clone_size: -; d_call: -; j_call: TRBJ1-4; v_call: TRBV4-1; cdr3_nt: TGCGCCAGCAGCCAAGATTTGTCGGGGCCAGTTGAAAAACTGTTTTTT; cdr3_aa: CASSQDLSGPVEKLFF
clone_size: -; d_call: -; j_call: TRBJ2-1; v_call: TRBV6-1; cdr3_nt: TGTGCCAGCAGTCCAGCACAGGGTCTGAACAATGAGCAGTTCTTC; cdr3_aa: CASSPAQGLNNEQFF
clone_size: -; d_call: TRBD2; j_call: TRBJ2-1; v_call: TRBV19; cdr3_nt: TGTGCCAGTAGAACCTGGGGCGGGAGGGCCCTCGGGGACAATGAGCAGTTCTTC; cdr3_aa: CASRTWGGRALGDNEQFF
clone_size: -; d_call: TRBD2; j_call: TRBJ2-1; v_call: TRBV3-1; cdr3_nt: TGTGCCAGCAGCCCTCCTAGCGGGAACTCCTACAATGAGCAGTTCTTC; cdr3_aa: CASSPPSGNSYNEQFF
clone_size: many; d_call: -; j_call: TRBJ2-1; v_call: TRBV12-3/TRBV12-4; cdr3_nt: TGTGCCAGCAGTTTAGTGAGGCGGAGCTGGAATGAGCAGTTCTTC; cdr3_aa: CASSLVRRSWNEQFF
clone_size: -; d_call: -; j_call: TRBJ2-7; v_call: TRBV29-1; cdr3_nt: TGCAGCGTTACCGGGGGACAGAACTACGAGCAGTACTTC; cdr3_aa: CSVTGGQNYEQYF
clone_size: many; d_call: -; j_call: TRBJ2-7; v_call: TRBV11-2; cdr3_nt: TGTGCCAGCAGCTTCGACAGCCTGGAGGAGCAGTACTTC; cdr3_aa: CASSFDSLEEQYF
clone_size: many; d_call: TRBD1; j_call: TRBJ1-4; v_call: TRBV5-1; cdr3_nt: TGCGCCAGCAGTCCCACAGGGGATGAAAAACTGTTTTTT; cdr3_aa: CASSPTGDEKLFF
clone_size: many; d_call: -; j_call: TRBJ2-7; v_call: TRBV10-3; cdr3_nt: TGTGCCATCAGTGAGTCTGACGGACGCACCTACGAGCAGTACTTC; cdr3_aa: CAISESDGRTYEQYF
clone_size: -; d_call: -; j_call: TRBJ2-2; v_call: TRBV19; cdr3_nt: TGTGCCACCACCGGCGGTGGTTACACCGGGGAGCTGTTTTTT; cdr3_aa: CATTGGGYTGELFF
clone_size: -; d_call: TRBD2; j_call: TRBJ2-1; v_call: TRBV24-1; cdr3_nt: TGTGCCACCAGTGATTCCGCAAGAAGGGGGCTAGCGGGAGTCAATGAGCAGTTCTTC; cdr3_aa: CATSDSARRGLAGVNEQFF
clone_size: -; d_call: TRBD2; j_call: TRBJ2-1; v_call: TRBV2; cdr3_nt: TGTGCCAGCACTCAACCCGGATGGGGACTAAGTGACAATGAGCAGTTCTTC; cdr3_aa: CASTQPGWGLSDNEQFF
clone_size: -; d_call: -; j_call: TRBJ2-5; v_call: TRBV2; cdr3_nt: TGTGCCAGCAGTGACCTCTGGGAGACCCAGTACTTC; cdr3_aa: CASSDLWETQYF
clone_size: many; d_call: -; j_call: TRBJ2-1; v_call: TRBV3-1; cdr3_nt: TGTGCCAGCAGCCAGACCCAAAGCTTTCGCGGCAATGAGCAGTTCTTC; cdr3_aa: CASSQTQSFRGNEQFF
clone_size: -; d_call: TRBD2; j_call: TRBJ2-3; v_call: TRBV29-1; cdr3_nt: TGCAGCGTTGTCATTTTAGCGGGAGTCGCAGATACGCAGTATTTT; cdr3_aa: CSVVILAGVADTQYF
clone_size: many; d_call: -; j_call: TRBJ1-1; v_call: TRBV6-1; cdr3_nt: TGTGCCAGCAGTGAAGCGAGGAACACTGAAGCTTTCTTT; cdr3_aa: CASSEARNTEAFF
clone_size: -; d_call: -; j_call: TRBJ2-7; v_call: TRBV29-1; cdr3_nt: TGCAGCGTTGGTCACGTCAGGGACTACGAGCAGTACTTC; cdr3_aa: CSVGHVRDYEQYF
clone_size: many; d_call: TRBD2; j_call: TRBJ2-1; v_call: TRBV28; cdr3_nt: TGTGCCAGCAGTCGTAGGAGACTAGCGGGAGATATGCAGAACAATGAGCAGTTCTTC; cdr3_aa: CASSRRRLAGDMQNNEQFF
clone_size: many; d_call: -; j_call: TRBJ1-1; v_call: TRBV30; cdr3_nt: TGTGCCTGGGGACAAGAAAACACTGAAGCTTTCTTT; cdr3_aa: CAWGQENTEAFF
clone_size: few; d_call: TRBD1; j_call: TRBJ1-5; v_call: TRBV12-5; cdr3_nt: TGTGCTAGTGGTCCTCCCGGGAAGGGGGCTCATCAGCCCCAGCATTTT; cdr3_aa: CASGPPGKGAHQPQHF
clone_size: few; d_call: TRBD2; j_call: TRBJ2-3; v_call: TRBV6-1; cdr3_nt: TGTGCCAGCAGACAAACTAGCGCAGATACGCAGTATTTT; cdr3_aa: CASRQTSADTQYF
clone_size: many; d_call: -; j_call: TRBJ2-4; v_call: TRBV20-1; cdr3_nt: TGCAGTGCTAGAGCCAATTCGCTAGCCAAAAACATTCAGTACTTC; cdr3_aa: CSARANSLAKNIQYF
clone_size: many; d_call: -; j_call: TRBJ2-7; v_call: TRBV20-1; cdr3_nt: TGCAGTGCTGTTAGAGGACTCGCCTCCTACGAGCAGTACTTC; cdr3_aa: CSAVRGLASYEQYF
clone_size: many; d_call: TRBD1; j_call: TRBJ1-1; v_call: TRBV3-1; cdr3_nt: TGTGCCAGCAGCCAAATAGGACAGGGGAACACTGAAGCTTTCTTT; cdr3_aa: CASSQIGQGNTEAFF
clone_size: many; d_call: -; j_call: TRBJ2-7; v_call: TRBV3-1; cdr3_nt: TGTGCGGACGGCTACGAGCAGTACTTC; cdr3_aa: CADGYEQYF
clone_size: many; d_call: TRBD1; j_call: TRBJ2-3; v_call: TRBV6-1; cdr3_nt: TGTGCCAGCAGTGAAACTTACAGGGGCTCCATCACAGATACGCAGTATTTT; cdr3_aa: CASSETYRGSITDTQYF
clone_size: many; d_call: TRBD2; j_call: TRBJ2-4; v_call: TRBV11-2; cdr3_nt: TGTGCCAGCAGCTTAGTTGAGGGGACTAGCGGGAGGGCCACCGCCTGGAGCAAAAACATTCAGTACTTC; cdr3_aa: CASSLVEGTSGRATAWSKNIQYF
clone_size: -; d_call: TRBD1; j_call: TRBJ1-1; v_call: TRBV7-9; cdr3_nt: TGTGCCAGCAGCGTTTCCGGGACAGGGGACGGTGAAGCTTTCTTT; cdr3_aa: CASSVSGTGDGEAFF
clone_size: many; d_call: -; j_call: TRBJ2-5; v_call: TRBV29-1; cdr3_nt: TGCAGCGTTGGGAGCAGGGGAGAGACCCAGTACTTC; cdr3_aa: CSVGSRGETQYF
clone_size: many; d_call: -; j_call: TRBJ2-3; v_call: TRBV12-3/TRBV12-4; cdr3_nt: TGTGCCACAGCGAGGTGGCGGCACGGGGAAAGAGATACGCAGTATTTT; cdr3_aa: CATARWRHGERDTQYF
clone_size: few; d_call: TRBD1; j_call: TRBJ2-7; v_call: TRBV27; cdr3_nt: TGTGCCAGTCAACTCAGCGGGACAGGGTACGACGAGCAGTACTTC; cdr3_aa: CASQLSGTGYDEQYF
clone_size: many; d_call: -; j_call: TRBJ2-7; v_call: TRBV11-1; cdr3_nt: TGTGCCAGCAGCTTATTATGGGGCAGCTCCTACGAGCAGTACTTC; cdr3_aa: CASSLLWGSSYEQYF
clone_size: many; d_call: -; j_call: TRBJ2-7; v_call: TRBV20-1; cdr3_nt: TGCAGTGGGGGCACGATCTACGAGCAGTACTTC; cdr3_aa: CSGGTIYEQYF
clone_size: many; d_call: TRBD1; j_call: TRBJ2-1; v_call: TRBV6-2/TRBV6-3; cdr3_nt: TGTGCCAGCAGTTATATTATGGACAGGGGGCACGCATTCTACAATGAGCAGTTCTTC; cdr3_aa: CASSYIMDRGHAFYNEQFF
clone_size: many; d_call: -; j_call: TRBJ2-7; v_call: TRBV28; cdr3_nt: TGTGCCAGCAGATACCCCGGGACCGCCGTGGGTTACGAGCAGTACTTC; cdr3_aa: CASRYPGTAVGYEQYF
clone_size: -; d_call: TRBD2; j_call: TRBJ2-2; v_call: TRBV5-4; cdr3_nt: TGTGGCAGCAGCGAAAGGACTAGCGGGCCCCCCGGGGAGCTGTTTTTT; cdr3_aa: CGSSERTSGPPGELFF
clone_size: few; d_call: -; j_call: TRBJ2-6; v_call: TRBV20-1; cdr3_nt: TGCAGTGCCCCCGGGGGATTCGGTTCTGGGGCCAACGTCCTGACTTTC; cdr3_aa: CSAPGGFGSGANVLTF
clone_size: -; d_call: -; j_call: TRBJ2-3; v_call: TRBV6-5; cdr3_nt: TGTGCCAGCAGTTACAGCCCGATTGCAGATACGCAGTATTTT; cdr3_aa: CASSYSPIADTQYF
clone_size: -; d_call: -; j_call: TRBJ1-1; v_call: TRBV7-9; cdr3_nt: TGTGCCAGCAGCTTAGATCGGGGGGCAAACACTGAAGCTTTCTTT; cdr3_aa: CASSLDRGANTEAFF
clone_size: few; d_call: TRBD2; j_call: TRBJ2-3; v_call: TRBV12-3/TRBV12-4; cdr3_nt: TGTGCCAGCAGTTTTACGGCTAGCGGGAGTTCAGATACGCAGTATTTT; cdr3_aa: CASSFTASGSSDTQYF
clone_size: few; d_call: -; j_call: TRBJ2-3; v_call: TRBV28; cdr3_nt: TGTGCCAGCAGTCCTGGACCAGGGTTGAAACACACAGATACGCGGTATTTT; cdr3_aa: CASSPGPGLKHTDTRYF
clone_size: -; d_call: -; j_call: TRBJ1-6; v_call: TRBV27; cdr3_nt: TGTGCCAGCAGTCCAGGGACAAGTCCATATAATTCACCCCTCCACTTT; cdr3_aa: CASSPGTSPYNSPLHF